These 20 T cell receptor beta chains were sequenced from one sample in a study of T cells in Graves' hyperthyroidism and ophthalmopathy. Amplification yielded TCR beta CDR3 regions, with RNA transcripts as the source. Carried out on the TCR CDR3, a first-round RT-PCR used the HTBI primer set. Each CDR3 protein gets one entry after TCRdb re-called the multiplex PCR reads with MiXCR. The sample consists of 250,000 to 300,000 distinct CDR3 sequences, roughly 20% of them appearing once. The sequencing sample was made of blood. The source of these receptors is a man aged 50-59 years with Graves' ophthalmopathy.

In this sample, this clonotype turned up a few times. The J gene is TRBJ1-1, the V gene TRBV20-1; no reliable D call. V was shortened by 0 bases and J by 2 bases, with 13 bases between the two germline ends. The CDR3 sequence is 15 residues long. Germline lookup yields CDR1 DFQATT and CDR2 SNEGSKA (reference sequence). The CDR3 reads CSARDTGRGNTEAFF. The DNA of the CDR3 is TGCAGTGCTAGAGATACGGGGAGAGGAAACACTGAAGCTTTCTTT.

This clonotype was found many times. V gene TRBV6-1 combines with J gene TRBJ1-2; TRBD1 matches at 10 bases. J gave up 8 bases and V 8 bases, and 8 bases lay outside the gene matches. From germline, CDR1 is MNHNS and CDR2 SASEGT. The CDR3 has 13 residues. The CDR3 bases are TGTGCCAGCCGGGACAGGGGATTCAGAGGCTACACCTTC. Encoded protein: CASRDRGFRGYTF.

The CDR3 bases are TGTGCCAGCACCAGGGGCAGGGGCACTGAAGCTTTCTTT. Protein: CASTRGRGTEAFF. The chain links TRBV7-9 to TRBJ1-1, with D perhaps matching TRBD1 (6 bases). CDR1 is SEHNR and CDR2 is FQNEAQ in the germline V gene (reference sequence). The V gene lost 7 bases and the J gene lost 4 bases, with 13 bases spanning the gap. This CDR3 region has 13 residues.

About this clonotype itself: This may arise from a read error, as a much more abundant clone is one base away. The conserved phenylalanine or tryptophan normally closing the CDR3 is absent here, so this likely arose from a read error. The chain couples TRBV11-1 to TRBJ2-2, with 7 bases lining up with TRBD2. V was pared by 1 base and J by 4 bases, with 9 bases of the junction left unmatched. Per the germline V gene, CDR1 is SGHAT and CDR2 is FQDESV (reference sequence). CDR3 length equals 17 residues. DNA of the CDR3: TGTGCCAGCAGCTTAGTGGTGCTAGCGGAAATCACCGGGGAGCTGTTTCTT. Translation gives CASSLVVLAEITGELFL.

The V call is TRBV7-2, the J call TRBJ2-5; no clear D gene. Germline assignment: CDR1 SGHTA and CDR2 FQGNSA. The CDR3 covers 13 residues. V lost 6 bases to trimming and J lost 1 base, with 9 bases between them. The CDR3 DNA follows: TGTGCCAGCAGTGTTCTATCCCAAGAGACCCAGTACTTC. Its protein is CASSVLSQETQYF.

This clonotype occurred many times. The chain carries TRBV7-9 and TRBJ1-6; 7 bases are a match to TRBD1. Trimming removed 11 bases from V and 7 bases from J; junction bases left unmatched: 8. The CDR3 covers 13 residues. Germline V gives CDR1 SEHNR, CDR2 FQNEAQ (reference sequence). The CDR3 region is CAGSGTVNSPLHF. In nucleotides, the CDR3 is TGTGCCGGAAGCGGGACAGTAAATTCACCCCTCCACTTT. Full variable domain (outside the CDR3, taken from reference TRBV7-9 and TRBJ1-6): DTGVSQNPRHKITKRGQNVTFRCDPISEHNRLYWYRQTLGQGPEFLTYFQNEAQLEKSRLLSDRFSAERPKGSFSTLEIQRTEQGDSAMYLCAGSGTVNSPLHFGNGTRLTVT.

This clonotype was seen a few times. The rearrangement uses TRBV18 and TRBJ2-7, with 7 positions matching TRBD1. The CDR3 sequence is 16 residues long. The V and J ends lost 2 bases and 6 bases, in that order; junction bases with no gene match: 13. Germline-derived CDR1 and CDR2 are KGHSH and LQKENI. CDR3 sequence: CASSPYIDRERSEQYF. The DNA of the CDR3 is TGTGCCAGCTCACCATATATAGACAGGGAGAGGTCCGAGCAGTACTTC.

This clonotype was observed a few times. V usage is TRBV7-8 and J usage is TRBJ2-1; no reliable D call. This CDR3 spans 14 amino acids. The ends were cut back, 5 bases at V and 7 bases at J, with 15 bases in the middle. Germline V gene data show CDR1 as SGHVS and CDR2 as FQNEAQ. The CDR3 sequence: CASSPSMVRNEQFF. In DNA, the CDR3 is TGTGCCAGCAGCCCGTCTATGGTCAGGAATGAGCAGTTCTTC.

This clonotype came up many times. The chain uses TRBV30 and TRBJ1-6; tentatively, D is TRBD1 (5 bases). This CDR3 comprises 14 residues. Germline CDR1 and CDR2: GTSNPN and SVGIG (reference sequence). The V end was cut by 5 bases, the J end by 3 bases, with 11 bases between. The CDR3 sequence is CAWGRGSYNSPLHF. CDR3 bases: TGTGCCTGGGGCCGGGGGAGCTATAATTCACCCCTCCACTTT.

This clonotype was seen at least ten times. V gene TRBV20-1 combines with J gene TRBJ1-1, with 8 nucleotides matching TRBD1. Germline CDR1 reads DFQATT; CDR2 reads SNEGSKA (reference sequence). V shed 6 bases, J shed 2 bases, and the junction held 5 bases outside the gene matches. This CDR3 is 13 amino acids long. The CDR3 protein is CSAGTGVNTEAFF. CDR3 DNA sequence: TGCAGTGCCGGGACAGGAGTAAACACTGAAGCTTTCTTT.

This clonotype has a count of ten or more. The chain links TRBV20-1 to TRBJ2-1; maybe TRBD2 (6 bases). The germline V gene has CDR1 DFQATT and CDR2 SNEGSKA (reference sequence). Trimming removed 3 bases from V and 10 bases from J, with 16 bases in between. The length of the CDR3 is 13 residues. The CDR3 DNA sequence: TGCAGTGCTAGCCGCCCCGGAAGCGGGGAGCAGTTCTTC. Translating it yields CSASRPGSGEQFF.

The gene calls are TRBV10-2 and TRBJ1-1, with D uncertain. With 4 bases removed from V and 7 bases from J, the gap between germline ends came to 10 bases. CDR1 WSHSY and CDR2 SAAADI come from the germline V gene. There are 12 residues in the CDR3. Written as DNA, the CDR3 is TGCGCCAGCAGTGTACGTTGGGGTGAAGCTTTCTTT. Its protein is CASSVRWGEAFF.

This clonotype has a handful of counts. The chain joins TRBV20-1 to TRBJ1-3; 7 bases are shared with TRBD1. This CDR3 is built from 14 residues. The V and J ends lost 6 bases and 2 bases, in that order; junction bases with no gene match: 7. Germline CDR1 is DFQATT and CDR2 is SNEGSKA (reference sequence). In DNA form, the CDR3 reads TGCAGTGCCGGCCCCCAGGGGGCTGGAAACACCATATATTTT. Translated: CSAGPQGAGNTIYF.

This clonotype came up a few times. The chain uses TRBV9 and TRBJ2-1, with D hard to call. V lost 4 bases, J lost 4 bases, and 15 bases lay in between. The CDR3 has 15 amino acids. Germline CDR1 reads SGDLS; CDR2 reads YYNGEE. CDR3 amino acids: CASSPDERMYNEQFF. CDR3 nucleotide sequence: TGTGCCAGCAGCCCAGACGAGAGGATGTACAATGAGCAGTTCTTC. Variable domain in full (rest from reference TRBV9 and TRBJ2-1): DSGVTQTPKHLITATGQRVTLRCSPRSGDLSVYWYQQSLDQGLQFLIQYYNGEERAKGNILERFSAQQFPDLHSELNLSSLELGDSALYFCASSPDERMYNEQFFGPGTRLTVL.

CDR3: CASSEVGHYSYEQYF. CDR3 coding DNA: TGTGCCAGCAGTGAAGTGGGACATTACTCCTACGAGCAGTACTTC. The V gene is TRBV6-1, the J gene TRBJ2-7, with D perhaps TRBD1 (6 bases). V was trimmed by 1 base and J by 0 bases, leaving 10 bases between them. In germline, CDR1 is MNHNS, CDR2 SASEGT. CDR3 length equals 15 residues.

There are many counts of this clonotype. The V gene is TRBV7-9, the J gene TRBJ2-3; D may be TRBD2 (6 bases). The V gene's germline CDR1 is SEHNR and CDR2 FQNEAQ (reference sequence). The CDR3 is 17 residues long. Trimming removed 4 bases from V and 1 base from J, with 18 bases in between. CDR3 DNA sequence: TGTGCCAGCAGCTCCGCCTCCTCTTCGGGGGGCACAGATACGCAGTATTTT. Residues: CASSSASSSGGTDTQYF.

This clonotype was seen many times. The chain couples TRBV5-1 to TRBJ2-1, with 7 bases lining up with TRBD1. V was clipped by 0 bases and J by 9 bases; unmatched bases: 3. The CDR3 has 13 amino acids. Germline V lookup: CDR1 SGHRS, CDR2 YFSETQ. This CDR3 reads CASSLERDSEQFF. In DNA, the CDR3 is TGCGCCAGCAGCTTGGAACGGGACAGTGAGCAGTTCTTC.

This clonotype was detected a few times. This sequence joins TRBV29-1 and TRBJ2-5; D is undetermined. The germline gives CDR1 SQVTM, CDR2 ANQGSEA. V lost 0 bases and J 3 bases, leaving 11 bases between the germline ends. The CDR3 is 14 amino acids. The CDR3 is CSVEDLGWEETQYF. In DNA form, the CDR3 reads TGCAGCGTTGAAGATCTAGGTTGGGAAGAGACCCAGTACTTC.

This clonotype has only a few counts. The gene calls are TRBV7-8 and TRBJ2-1; TRBD2 matches 14 bases. J lost 9 bases, V lost 5 bases, and 6 bases had no gene match. The CDR3 has 15 residues. Germline CDR1 reads SGHVS; CDR2 reads FQNEAQ. CDR3 amino acids: CASSRLAGGPTEQFF. CDR3 DNA sequence: TGTGCCAGCAGCCGACTAGCGGGAGGGCCTACTGAGCAGTTCTTC.

Only a few counts were recorded for this clonotype. The chain links TRBV13 to TRBJ2-5; the D gene could be TRBD1 or TRBD2 (5 bases each). CDR1 is PRHDT, CDR2 FYEKMQ, per germline (reference sequence). The CDR3 totals 16 residues. V gave up 4 bases and J gave up 4 bases, with 19 bases separating them. DNA of the CDR3: TGTGCCAGCAGCTCCCGCATCCTCGGGACCCCAGAGACCCAGTACTTC. It specifies CASSSRILGTPETQYF.